These 25 T cell receptor beta chains originate from one sample sequenced in a study of blood T cell repertoires in COVID-19. TCRdb's copy holds only in-frame clones and misses some; the assay was immunoSEQ multiplex PCR. The table lists about 230,000 clones, approximately 80% of them singletons. Input material: peripheral blood. These receptors were taken from a man between 40 and 49 years old who had recovered from COVID-19.

The chain recombines TRBV5-4 with TRBJ2-1; D might be TRBD2 (6 bases). Germline assignment: CDR1 SGHNT and CDR2 YYREEE (reference sequence). The V and J ends lost 4 bases and 4 bases respectively, with 18 bases between them. The CDR3 has 16 amino acids. CDR3 sequence reads: CASSPAIGRGYNEQFF. The CDR3 bases are TGTGCCAGCAGCCCAGCCATCGGGAGAGGGTACAATGAGCAGTTCTTC. Complete variable domain (other parts from reference TRBV5-4 and TRBJ2-1): ETGVTQSPTHLIKTRGQQVTLRCSSQSGHNTVSWYQQALGQGPQFIFQYYREEENGRGNFPPRFSGLQFPNYSSELNVNALELDDSALYLCASSPAIGRGYNEQFFGPGTRLTVL.

V usage is TRBV5-1 and J usage is TRBJ2-7; 8 nucleotides line up with TRBD2. V trimming: 2 bases; J trimming: 2 bases; junction bases outside the gene matches: 6. CDR3 size: 15 residues. Looked up from germline, CDR1 is SGHRS and CDR2 is YFSETQ. This chain's CDR3 is CASSFGGVDTYEQYF. The CDR3 region has the DNA TGCGCCAGCAGCTTCGGGGGGGTGGATACCTACGAGCAGTACTTC.

This clone was counted a single time. This chain joins TRBV5-1 and TRBJ1-6, with a possible D match to TRBD1 (5 bases). V was shortened by 4 bases and J by 7 bases, with 18 bases between the two germline ends. This CDR3 has 16 amino acids. Per the germline V gene, CDR1 is SGHRS and CDR2 is YFSETQ. This CDR3 reads CASSPGQGGWNSPLHF. The CDR3 region has the DNA TGCGCCAGCAGCCCAGGGCAGGGAGGCTGGAATTCACCCCTCCACTTT.

This clone was counted between two and nine times. The gene calls are TRBV5-1 and TRBJ1-1; 7 bases align to TRBD1. Trimming removed 1 base from V and 7 bases from J; junction bases left unmatched: 7. Germline V gives CDR1 SGHRS, CDR2 YFSETQ. The CDR3 runs to 14 residues. The CDR3 bases are TGCGCCAGCAGCTTGTTCAGGGGGGCGGTTGAAGCTTTCTTT. This codes for CASSLFRGAVEAFF.

The gene calls are TRBV4-3 and TRBJ2-2; 9 positions match TRBD2. The V segment lost 1 base and the J segment 7 bases; nucleotides outside the gene matches: 7. Germline V gene lookup returns CDR1 LGHNA and CDR2 YSLEER. The CDR3 loop spans 16 amino acids. This chain's CDR3 is CASSQVSGSSHGELFF. The CDR3 DNA sequence: TGCGCCAGCAGCCAAGTTAGCGGGAGCAGTCACGGGGAGCTGTTTTTT.

The J gene is TRBJ2-2, the V gene TRBV15, with D tentatively TRBD1 (5 bases). This CDR3 is 14 amino acids long. Germline V CDR1 and CDR2: LNHNV, YYDKDF (reference sequence). The ends were cut back, 2 bases at V and 1 base at J, with 5 bases in the middle. CDR3 in amino acids: CATSRQGNTGELFF. CDR3 DNA sequence: TGTGCCACCAGCAGACAGGGGAACACCGGGGAGCTGTTTTTT.

The chain employs TRBV27 and TRBJ2-7, with a weak D call TRBD1 (5 bases). The CDR3 has 12 residues. The germline V and J ends were trimmed by 5 bases and 1 base, with 6 bases remaining between them. Germline-derived CDR1 and CDR2 are MNHEY and SMNVEV (reference sequence). The CDR3 coding sequence is TGTGCCAGCAGTACAGGTTCCTACGAGCAGTACTTC. Translation: CASSTGSYEQYF.

J is TRBJ2-1 and V is TRBV20-1, with 8 bases lining up with TRBD2. Germline V gene data show CDR1 as DFQATT and CDR2 as SNEGSKA (reference sequence). Losses at the gene ends were 3 bases for V and 9 bases for J; bases not matched to a gene: 7. The length of the CDR3 is 13 residues. This chain's CDR3 is CSASSGAPREQFF. CDR3 nucleotide sequence: TGCAGTGCTAGTAGCGGGGCCCCTCGTGAGCAGTTCTTC.

V and J are TRBV7-2 and TRBJ1-2, with 7 bases that match TRBD1. Germline V CDR1 and CDR2: SGHTA, FQGNSA. The CDR3 consists of 17 residues. J lost 1 base, V lost 1 base, and 9 bases had no gene match. CDR3 loop: CASSLGGTVNFNYGYTF. CDR3 coding DNA: TGTGCCAGCAGCTTAGGGGGGACAGTAAATTTTAACTATGGCTACACCTTC.

This clone has just one count. The rearrangement uses TRBV6-5 and TRBJ1-4; D perhaps matches TRBD1 (6 bases). Deletions cut 6 bases from V and 2 bases from J, with 10 bases between. Germline V gives CDR1 MNHEY, CDR2 SVGAGI. This CDR3 spans 14 amino acids. The CDR3 DNA is TGTGCCAGCAGCAGGGGAATGACTAATGAAAAACTGTTTTTT. This gives the protein CASSRGMTNEKLFF.

The chain uses TRBV7-2 and TRBJ1-3, with 7 bases lining up with TRBD1. The CDR3 totals 17 residues. The V and J ends lost 6 bases and 8 bases, in that order; junction bases with no gene match: 19. CDR1 is SGHTA, CDR2 FQGNSA, per germline. The CDR3 is CASRKGGRGFSPYTIYF. The CDR3 DNA reads TGTGCCAGCAGGAAGGGGGGCAGGGGGTTTTCCCCGTACACCATATATTTT.

CDR3 amino acids: CATSDPRGTEAFF. The CDR3 region has the DNA TGTGCCACCAGTGATCCCAGGGGGACTGAAGCTTTCTTT. The chain combines TRBV24-1 with TRBJ1-1; TRBD1 agrees at 7 bases. Germline V gives CDR1 KGHDR, CDR2 SFDVKD. This CDR3 comprises 13 residues. V was clipped by 3 bases and J by 5 bases; unmatched bases: 2.

J is TRBJ1-5 and V is TRBV5-6; D is uncertain. The V end lost 4 bases, the J end lost 5 bases, and 16 bases lay between the germline ends. This CDR3 has 15 amino acids. Per the germline V gene, CDR1 is SGHDT and CDR2 is YYEEEE. CDR3 amino acids: CASSRSGPRDQPQHF. The DNA for the CDR3 is TGTGCCAGCAGCAGATCCGGGCCGAGGGATCAGCCCCAGCATTTT. The full variable domain, in which reference TRBV5-6 and TRBJ1-5 provide the parts outside the CDR3, is DAGVTQSPTHLIKTRGQQVTLRCSPKSGHDTVSWYQQALGQGPQFIFQYYEEEERQRGNFPDRFSGHQFPNYSSELNVNALLLGDSALYLCASSRSGPRDQPQHFGDGTRLSIL.

Written as DNA, the CDR3 is TGTGCCAGCAGCACTCGGAGCACTGGGGCCAACGTCCTGACTTTC. Translation: CASSTRSTGANVLTF. The chain recombines TRBV9 with TRBJ2-6, with D unresolved. The CDR3 has 15 residues. The germline CDR1 and CDR2 sequences are SGDLS and YYNGEE. Trimming took off 4 bases at V and 2 bases at J, with 10 bases between the two ends. Based on the CDR3 plus reference TRBV9 and TRBJ2-6, the full variable domain is DSGVTQTPKHLITATGQRVTLRCSPRSGDLSVYWYQQSLDQGLQFLIQYYNGEERAKGNILERFSAQQFPDLHSELNLSSLELGDSALYFCASSTRSTGANVLTFGAGSRLTVL.

The chain carries TRBV11-3 and TRBJ2-7; no reliable D call. The length of the CDR3 is 13 residues. The germline CDR1 and CDR2 sequences are SGHNT and YENEEA. Trimming removed 1 base from V and 3 bases from J, with 7 bases in between. CDR3 protein: CASSLVQDYEQYF. The CDR3 DNA reads as TGTGCCAGCAGCTTAGTTCAGGACTACGAGCAGTACTTC.

The genes are TRBV7-2 and TRBJ2-7, with a possible D match to TRBD2 (5 bases). Germline values: CDR1 SGHTA, CDR2 FQGNSA. The CDR3 runs 15 residues. V lost 5 bases to trimming and J lost 0 bases, with 14 bases between them. For the CDR3, the DNA is TGTGCCAGCAGCCCAGGACTGCTCAGCTCCTACGAGCAGTACTTC. Translation gives CASSPGLLSSYEQYF.

The rearrangement uses TRBV2 and TRBJ1-3; D unresolved. The CDR3 covers 16 residues. In germline, CDR1 is SNHLY, CDR2 FYNNEI. Trimming cost V 2 bases and J 0 bases, with 11 bases left between them. CDR3 nucleotide sequence: TGTGCCAGCAGTGAAAACCCCGCGGGCTCTGGAAACACCATATATTTT. Residues: CASSENPAGSGNTIYF.

This clone was picked up a small number of times. The chain has TRBV5-1 and TRBJ2-6; D is ambiguous. CDR3 size: 15 residues. The germline V gene encodes CDR1 SGHRS and CDR2 YFSETQ. Trimming left V 6 bases short and J 2 bases short, with 12 bases between. Here the CDR3 DNA reads TGCGCCAGCAAACCCGTCCAGGCTGGGGCCAACGTCCTGACTTTC. Amino acid sequence: CASKPVQAGANVLTF.

This clone came up once. The chain uses TRBV5-5 and TRBJ2-4; 7 nucleotides match TRBD1. Germline CDR1 is SGHKS and CDR2 is YYEKEE (reference sequence). This CDR3 has 17 amino acids. V shed 2 bases and J 9 bases; nucleotides not matched to a gene: 17. The CDR3 bases are TGTGCCAGCAGCTTCGATAAACAAACCGGGACAGAGGGCATTCAGTACTTC. This encodes CASSFDKQTGTEGIQYF.

J is TRBJ1-2 and V is TRBV28; 9 bases are shared with TRBD1. The CDR3 loop spans 14 amino acids. Germline V gene data show CDR1 as MDHEN and CDR2 as SYDVKM. The ends lost 6 bases at V and 7 bases at J; junction bases unmatched: 9. The CDR3 bases are TGTGCCAGCAGACATAACACAGGGGGCGCTGGCTACACCTTC. Its protein is CASRHNTGGAGYTF.

This sequence joins TRBV4-3 and TRBJ1-2, with a tentative D call TRBD1 (5 bases). V was trimmed by 0 bases and J by 6 bases, leaving 17 bases between them. Germline V gene sequence: CDR1 LGHNA, CDR2 YSLEER. The CDR3 extends over 16 amino acids. The CDR3 protein is CASSQEVRVMADGYTF. The CDR3 region has the DNA TGCGCCAGCAGCCAAGAAGTCAGGGTGATGGCGGATGGCTACACCTTC.

The chain is built from TRBV6-5 and TRBJ2-5, with 11 bases fitting TRBD2. Per the germline V gene, CDR1 is MNHEY and CDR2 is SVGAGI. The CDR3 length is 14 residues. After removal of 9 bases from V and 9 bases from J, the junction contained 12 bases not matched to a gene. The CDR3 loop reads CASRASGGSLSQYF. The CDR3 DNA sequence: TGTGCCAGTAGGGCTAGCGGGGGGTCCCTCTCCCAGTACTTC.

This clone was picked up a small number of times. The chain combines TRBV19 with TRBJ1-3; D gene uncertain. Germline CDR1 LNHDA, CDR2 SQIVND (reference sequence). Trimming removed 1 base at V and 2 bases at J, with 6 bases between. CDR3 size: 14 residues. Here the CDR3 DNA reads TGTGCCAGTAGTATAGGCCCGGCTGGAAACACCATATATTTT. Translation: CASSIGPAGNTIYF.

This clone was detected only once. The genes are TRBV9 and TRBJ2-5, with D possibly matching TRBD2 (6 bases). This CDR3 spans 14 amino acids. Looked up from germline, CDR1 is SGDLS and CDR2 is YYNGEE. V was pared by 1 base and J by 1 base, with 8 bases between. For the CDR3, the DNA is TGTGCCAGCAGCGTATATAGCGGCCAAGAGACCCAGTACTTC. This codes for CASSVYSGQETQYF.

This clone turned up a few times. V and J are TRBV5-1 and TRBJ1-2; maybe TRBD1 (6 bases). The germline V and J ends were trimmed by 0 bases and 4 bases, with 13 bases remaining between them. Germline assignment: CDR1 SGHRS and CDR2 YFSETQ. This CDR3 spans 15 amino acids. This chain's CDR3 is CASSLVRGAGYGYTF. For the CDR3, the DNA is TGCGCCAGCAGCTTGGTCCGGGGGGCTGGCTATGGCTACACCTTC.